The clone carrying this T cell receptor (beta chain) was detected many times. The data are from a study of T cells in Graves' hyperthyroidism and ophthalmopathy. RNA transcripts provided the source from which TCR beta CDR3 regions were amplified. HTBI primers were used for first-round RT-PCR of the TCR CDR3. MiXCR was run by TCRdb on the multiplex PCR reads, yielding one entry per CDR3 protein. The table records roughly 300,000 distinct CDR3 sequences, over 15% of them present only once. The germline V and J ends were trimmed by 6 bases and 5 bases, with 13 bases remaining between them. The CDR3 spans 13 residues. Per germline, CDR1 SEHNR and CDR2 FQNEAQ (reference sequence).

The sequence came from a woman between 50 and 59 years old with Graves' hyperthyroidism. The chain recombines TRBV7-9 with TRBJ1-1; perhaps TRBD1 as D (6 bases). The sequencing input was blood. The CDR3 nucleotides read TGTGCCAGCAGGATAACAGGGCCAACTGAAGCTTTCTTT. Protein product: CASRITGPTEAFF.